This T cell receptor beta chain was captured by sequencing in a study of CD8 T cells in Susac syndrome. Concerning this clonotype itself: The antigen is unknown.

Points from the study as a whole: Where Susac syndrome CD4+ T cell repertoires were concerned, no clonal expansion was evident.

Random hexamers primed reverse transcription of about 0.45 to 1 ug RNA. Amplification of the TCR beta CDR3 was carried out by immunoSEQ multiplex PCR, which spanned a total of 54 Vbeta and 13 Jbeta segments. TCRdb reanalysed the immunoSEQ multiplex PCR reads using MiXCR and keeps one entry per CDR3 protein. Among some 200,000 distinct CDR3 sequences listed, roughly 91% were seen once. The CDR3 contains 16 residues. The V and J ends lost 8 bases and 4 bases, in that order; junction bases with no gene match: 13. Germline loops: CDR1 LNHNV, CDR2 YYDKDF (reference sequence). High-throughput TCR beta sequencing covered peripheral CD8+ and CD4+ T cells. The patients with Susac syndrome were individuals who fulfilled the recently defined diagnostic criteria for disease that was either definite or probable.

The chain has TRBV15 and TRBJ2-2; 7 nucleotides match TRBD2. The origin of this receptor is a human donor with Susac syndrome. Specimen: CD4+ T cells from PBMCs. The CDR3 loop is CATGLSRGESTGELFF. Here the CDR3 DNA reads TGTGCCACCGGTTTGTCCCGGGGGGAAAGCACCGGGGAGCTGTTTTTT.